The 27 T cell receptor beta chains below come from one sample, sequenced in a study of T-cell reconstitution after alpha-beta-depleted transplantation in children (TCRdb year 2016). What this sample's treatment or condition label stands for: allogeneic hematopoietic cell transplantation with graft depleted of TCRalphabeta T cells and CD19 B cells. The library was generated by PCR. This sample was sequenced with an Illumina HiSeq 2500. Molecular barcoding was employed in the preparation of TCR libraries, with unique molecular identifiers being used to normalize TCRbeta repertoire quantification. TCRdb handled the public reads itself, with Q25 trimming in fastp and clone calling in MiXCR, and kept productive beta chains. Each CDR3 protein appears once, grouped with its most common genes and DNA. A total of 330,000 or so distinct CDR3 sequences appear in this sample, roughly a tenth of them only once. Jointly, the top ten make up less than 9% of the sample.

The specimen was PBMCs, collected before TCRalphabeta/CD19-depleted stem cell transplant. The receptors come from a boy under three years old with acute myeloid leukemia, due to receive a stem cell transplant.

Comments on this clonotype: Just one base apart from a much larger clone, this may be a read error. The CDR3 DNA follows: TGCGCCAGCAGCCTTATCCGCACAGATATGCAGTATTTT. The encoded protein is CASSLIRTDMQYF. The chain carries TRBV5-1 and TRBJ2-3; D ambiguous. This CDR3 contains 13 residues. Per germline, CDR1 SGHRS and CDR2 YFSETQ.

This clonotype occurred many times. J is TRBJ1-1 and V is TRBV2; D remains unclear. Germline V gene sequence: CDR1 SNHLY, CDR2 FYNNEI. This CDR3 comprises 17 residues. The V and J ends lost 11 bases and 3 bases respectively, with 28 bases between them. CDR3 protein: CASTPGVIRLGDTEAFF. The CDR3 nucleotides are TGTGCCTCGACGCCCGGGGTAATTCGCCTTGGGGACACTGAAGCTTTCTTT.

Ten or more counts support this clonotype. V is TRBV5-1 and J is TRBJ2-7, with 11 bases that match TRBD1. The length of the CDR3 is 17 residues. Looked up from germline, CDR1 is SGHRS and CDR2 is YFSETQ. The junction had 8 bases not matched to a gene; V was cut back by 2 bases and J by 1 base. CDR3 bases: TGCGCCAGCAGCTTTGGGCCGGGACAGGGGGATTCCTACGAGCAGTACTTC. It encodes CASSFGPGQGDSYEQYF.

The chain has TRBV6-1 and TRBJ2-7; TRBD2 aligns across 8 bases. Germline CDR1 reads MNHNS; CDR2 reads SASEGT. The length of the CDR3 is 14 residues. The V and J ends lost 6 bases and 0 bases, in that order; junction bases with no gene match: 4. This CDR3 is CASRVLADSYEQYF. Written as DNA, the CDR3 is TGTGCCAGCAGGGTACTAGCGGACTCCTACGAGCAGTACTTC.

As to this clonotype: A clone one base away is much larger, so this may be a read error. The genes are TRBV6-1 and TRBJ2-1, with a tentative D call TRBD1 (5 bases). There are 13 residues in the CDR3. Germline lookup yields CDR1 MNHNS and CDR2 SASEGT. In nucleotides, the CDR3 is TGTGCCAGCAGGCAGGGTTCCTACAATGAGCATTTCTTC. It translates to CASRQGSYNEHFF.

Here the CDR3 reads CASSQSGTPKNEQFF. The CDR3 DNA reads TGTGCCAGCAGCCAATCCGGGACCCCTAAAAATGAGCAGTTCTTC. This chain uses TRBV14 with TRBJ2-1; tentatively, D is TRBD1 or TRBD2 (5 bases each). The CDR3 has 15 residues. V was clipped by 2 bases and J by 7 bases, with 15 bases between them. Per germline, CDR1 SGHDN and CDR2 FVKESK.

This clonotype was recorded a few times. The CDR3 region has the DNA TGTGCCAGCAGTGATAGGGCAGGTGGCAATCAGCCCCAGCATTTT. It specifies CASSDRAGGNQPQHF. The gene calls are TRBV2 and TRBJ1-5; D not resolved. The V end lost 3 bases, the J end lost 2 bases, and 11 bases lay between the germline ends. The germline V gene has CDR1 SNHLY and CDR2 FYNNEI. CDR3 size: 15 residues.

This chain joins TRBV4-1 and TRBJ2-3, with 9 bases aligning to TRBD2. Trimming cost V 1 base and J 4 bases; bases outside gene matches: 3. This CDR3 has 15 amino acids. The V gene's germline CDR1 is MGHRA and CDR2 YSYEKL. CDR3 residues: CASSQGAGGPDTQYF. The CDR3 DNA follows: TGCGCCAGCAGCCAAGGGGCGGGAGGGCCAGATACGCAGTATTTT.

This clonotype was detected ten times or more. The rearrangement uses TRBV12-3 or TRBV12-4 and TRBJ2-2; TRBD1 matches 8 bases. The ends lost 6 bases at V and 8 bases at J; junction bases unmatched: 5. The CDR3 loop spans 13 amino acids. The CDR3 here is CASRTGARGELFF. The CDR3 DNA is TGTGCCAGCAGGACAGGGGCGCGAGGGGAGCTGTTTTTT.

This clonotype was seen many times. V is TRBV6-1 and J is TRBJ2-7; TRBD2 matches 8 bases. V gave up 6 bases and J gave up 2 bases; unmatched junction bases: 12. The CDR3 covers 16 residues. Germline-derived CDR1 and CDR2 are MNHNS and SASEGT. The CDR3 nucleotides read TGTGCCAGCAGGCCCCTAGCGGGCATGAACACCTACGAGCAGTACTTC. Its translation: CASRPLAGMNTYEQYF.

This clonotype was detected ten times or more. The rearrangement uses TRBV5-1 and TRBJ2-2, with D possibly matching TRBD2 (6 bases). The CDR3 has 16 residues. Germline-derived CDR1 and CDR2 are SGHRS and YFSETQ. The V and J ends lost 0 bases and 0 bases respectively, with 9 bases between them. CDR3 sequence: CASSLVAGSNTGELFF. As DNA, the CDR3 is TGCGCCAGCAGCTTGGTGGCGGGGTCGAACACCGGGGAGCTGTTTTTT. The variable domain in full, with the rest retrieved from reference TRBV5-1 and TRBJ2-2, is KAGVTQTPRYLIKTRGQQVTLSCSPISGHRSVSWYQQTPGQGLQFLFEYFSETQRNKGNFPGRFSGRQFSNSRSEMNVSTLELGDSALYLCASSLVAGSNTGELFFGEGSRLTVL.

This clonotype occurred a few times. The chain recombines TRBV27 with TRBJ2-7; 10 bases agree with TRBD1. The CDR3 runs 15 residues. The germline CDR1 and CDR2 sequences are MNHEY and SMNVEV (reference sequence). Trimming took 2 bases from V and 1 from J; bases not matched to a gene: 2. The CDR3 here is CASSLRTGGSYEQYF. The CDR3 DNA is TGTGCCAGCAGTTTAAGGACAGGGGGGTCCTACGAGCAGTACTTC.

With respect to this clonotype: A much bigger clone sits one base away, suggesting this may be a read error. The chain carries TRBV7-9 and TRBJ2-1; D ambiguous. The J call may be mistaken, given a closer DNA end match to TRBJ2-7. CDR3 length equals 13 residues. Per germline, CDR1 SEHNR and CDR2 FQNEAQ (reference sequence). This CDR3 is CASPGGPSFEQYF. The CDR3 nucleotides read TGTGCCAGCCCCGGTGGGCCGTCCTTTGAGCAGTACTTC.

This clonotype was seen at least ten times. The chain is built from TRBV12-3 or TRBV12-4 and TRBJ1-4, with 10 bases matching TRBD1. Trimming at V came to 3 bases and at J to 5 bases, leaving 9 bases not matched to a gene. The CDR3 consists of 17 residues. As DNA, the CDR3 is TGTGCCAGCAGTTTCCTCGCCGGGACAGGGGCCAATGAAAAACTGTTTTTT. Residues: CASSFLAGTGANEKLFF.

There are many counts of this clonotype. This chain uses TRBV20-1 with TRBJ2-5; D possibly corresponds to TRBD2 (6 bases). Germline V gene data show CDR1 as DFQATT and CDR2 as SNEGSKA (reference sequence). The V end lost 6 bases, the J end lost 8 bases, and 16 bases lay between the germline ends. The CDR3 is 12 amino acids. The CDR3: CSARRVAATQYF. The CDR3 DNA follows: TGCAGTGCCCGTCGGGTAGCGGCTACCCAGTACTTC.

This clonotype was seen only a few times. The chain has TRBV3-1 and TRBJ2-7; D remains ambiguous. Trimming stripped 0 bases from V and 3 bases from J, with 9 bases between. Germline CDR1 and CDR2: LGHDT and YNNKEL (reference sequence). CDR3 size: 14 residues. CDR3 sequence reads: CASSQDPTLYEQYF. CDR3 nucleotide sequence: TGTGCCAGCAGCCAAGACCCGACTCTCTACGAGCAGTACTTC.

At least ten counts were recorded for this clonotype. The gene calls are TRBV9 and TRBJ1-1, with D maybe TRBD1 (5 bases). The CDR3 sequence is 14 residues long. The germline V gene has CDR1 SGDLS and CDR2 YYNGEE. V lost 6 bases and J 1 base, leaving 13 bases between the germline ends. The CDR3 coding sequence is TGTGCCAGCACCCCCTCAGGGCAGAACACTGAAGCTTTCTTT. Translation gives CASTPSGQNTEAFF.

In its sample, this clonotype was seen many times. The V gene is TRBV19, the J gene TRBJ1-4; D uncertain. This CDR3 is 15 amino acids long. Germline V gene sequence: CDR1 LNHDA, CDR2 SQIVND (reference sequence). Trimming removed 6 bases at V and 5 bases at J, with 16 bases between. CDR3 in amino acids: CASSTTTWRNEKLFF. DNA for the CDR3: TGTGCCAGTAGCACCACTACATGGCGAAATGAAAAACTGTTTTTT. The entire variable domain, with the rest obtained from reference TRBV19 and TRBJ1-4, is as follows: DGGITQSPKYLFRKEGQNVTLSCEQNLNHDAMYWYRQDPGQGLRLIYYSQIVNDFQKGDIAEGYSVSREKKESFPLTVTSAQKNPTAFYLCASSTTTWRNEKLFFGSGTQLSVL.

This clonotype was detected many times. One end of the junction varies from germline; a read error may be responsible. The chain uses TRBV7-2 and TRBJ1-2; TRBD1 agrees at 9 bases. The V gene's germline CDR1 is SGHTA and CDR2 FQGNSA. The CDR3 has 14 amino acids. The CDR3 DNA reads TGTGCCAGCAGCTTTCAGACAGGGGGAGGCGTTCGTCTCTTC. It yields the protein CASSFQTGGGVRLF.

The V call is TRBV11-2, the J call TRBJ2-7, with TRBD2 matching 9 bases. The length of the CDR3 is 15 residues. Germline CDR1 and CDR2: SGHAT and FQNNGV. Trimming removed 5 bases from V and 0 bases from J; junction bases left unmatched: 5. The CDR3 DNA is TGTGCCAGCAGCGGAAGCGGGAGGAGCTCCTACGAGCAGTACTTC. Its protein is CASSGSGRSSYEQYF.

This clonotype has ten or more counts. The genes are TRBV6-5 and TRBJ2-7; 8 bases match TRBD2. The CDR3 extends over 15 amino acids. In germline, CDR1 is MNHEY, CDR2 SVGAGI. Trimming at V came to 0 bases and at J to 0 bases, leaving 1 base not matched to a gene. The CDR3, as DNA: TGTGCCAGCAGTTACTCCGGGACTAGCTCCTACGAGCAGTACTTC. Amino acids: CASSYSGTSSYEQYF.

This clonotype was detected ten times or more. CDR3 sequence (DNA): TGCAGCGTTGGGGACGGTTCTGGAAACACCATATATTTT. Protein product: CSVGDGSGNTIYF. This sequence joins TRBV29-1 and TRBJ1-3; the D gene is possibly TRBD1 (5 bases). V was shortened by 4 bases and J by 1 base, with 8 bases between the two germline ends. Germline CDR1 is SQVTM and CDR2 is ANQGSEA. The CDR3 runs to 13 residues.

This clonotype has a count of ten or more. The J gene is TRBJ1-4, the V gene TRBV5-4; 9 nucleotides agree with TRBD1. With V trimmed by 0 bases and J by 7 bases, 4 bases remained unmatched. CDR3 length: 15 residues. Germline CDR1 SGHNT, CDR2 YYREEE (reference sequence). Here the CDR3 reads CASSLEGQGSEKLFF. CDR3 DNA: TGTGCCAGCAGCTTGGAAGGACAGGGGAGTGAAAAACTGTTTTTT.

Ten or more counts support this clonotype. The chain uses TRBV5-5 and TRBJ1-3; D gene uncertain. Germline CDR1 reads SGHKS; CDR2 reads YYEKEE (reference sequence). V was clipped by 0 bases and J by 3 bases, with 10 bases between them. The CDR3 is made up of 15 amino acids. In DNA, the CDR3 is TGTGCCAGCAGCTTGGACCTTCTCGGTGGAAACACCATATATTTT. Translated, it gives CASSLDLLGGNTIYF. Based on the CDR3 plus reference TRBV5-5 and TRBJ1-3, the full variable domain is DAGVTQSPTHLIKTRGQQVTLRCSPISGHKSVSWYQQVLGQGPQFIFQYYEKEERGRGNFPDRFSARQFPNYSSELNVNALLLGDSALYLCASSLDLLGGNTIYFGEGSWLTVV.

This clonotype was recorded at least ten times. CDR3 in amino acids: CASNEPGQGYEQYF. CDR3 nucleotide sequence: TGTGCCAGCAACGAGCCGGGACAGGGCTACGAGCAGTACTTC. The chain employs TRBV28 and TRBJ2-7; TRBD1 matches at 9 bases. CDR3 size: 14 residues. With V trimmed by 7 bases and J by 3 bases, 7 bases remained unmatched. The germline V gene has CDR1 MDHEN and CDR2 SYDVKM.

The chain uses TRBV19 and TRBJ2-7; D gene uncertain. Between the trimmed V and J ends, which lost 3 bases and 3 bases, there was a span of 12 bases. The CDR3 covers 14 residues. Germline assignment: CDR1 LNHDA and CDR2 SQIVND (reference sequence). In nucleotides, the CDR3 is TGTGCCAGTAGTATCCTGGGCCTGGGCTACGAGCAGTACTTC. Translation: CASSILGLGYEQYF.

The table lists this clonotype with a few counts. The rearrangement uses TRBV11-2 and TRBJ2-5; TRBD1 agrees at 12 bases. Germline CDR1 and CDR2: SGHAT and FQNNGV. The CDR3 runs to 16 residues. Losses at the gene ends were 6 bases for V and 3 bases for J; bases not matched to a gene: 8. This chain's CDR3 is CASRRPGQGAKETQYF. The CDR3 DNA reads as TGTGCCAGCAGGCGCCCGGGACAGGGGGCGAAAGAGACCCAGTACTTC.